This is a list of T cell receptor beta chains from one sample in a study of post-analysis software for immune sequencing data. TCRdb passed the PCR reads through MiXCR, listing each CDR3 protein once. This sample has 250,000 to 300,000 distinct CDR3 sequences; 36% occur once, and the top ten carry more than 4%. Material: blood. The origin of the receptors is a girl aged 10 to 17 with multiple sclerosis. Each CDR3 is given without its conserved first and last residue.

CDR3 protein	J gene	V gene
ASSLGLVREQY	TRBJ2-4	TRBV5-6
SASPGTSGRANTGELF	TRBJ2-2	TRBV20-1
ASSPAGRPYNEQF	TRBJ2-1	TRBV5-1
SARAGTAQYNEQY	TRBJ2-5	TRBV20-1
SADSGYNEQF	TRBJ2-1	TRBV29-1
ASSLGLAGLTGANVLT	TRBJ2-6	TRBV5-5
ASSSWGTGRGGNQPQH	TRBJ1-5	TRBV7-8
ASSVRDSEAF	TRBJ1-1	TRBV2
ASSLEAGVSYNEQF	TRBJ2-1	TRBV5-1
ASSHREGQETQY	TRBJ2-5	TRBV4-1
ASSQETGGLTNEKLF	TRBJ1-4	TRBV6-1
ASSTGGSPLH	TRBJ1-6	TRBV12-3/TRBV12-4
ASGGPWAGGDGEAF	TRBJ1-1	TRBV25-1
ASSPWTIVDTIY	TRBJ1-3	TRBV28
ASSPGQGAHTEAF	TRBJ1-1	TRBV6-5
ATSRQGARSQPQH	TRBJ1-5	TRBV15
ASSQDMPTSADTQY	TRBJ2-3	TRBV14
ASSPSGELF	TRBJ2-2	TRBV7-9
ASSLDVGGQETQY	TRBJ2-5	TRBV11-2
ASSLRQEGQY	TRBJ2-7	TRBV7-9
ASSVSGPPSYEQY	TRBJ2-7	TRBV5-5
ATSRDHDNEQF	TRBJ2-1	TRBV15
ASNQGQKNIQY	TRBJ2-4	TRBV2
ASSVGRSTDTQY	TRBJ2-3	TRBV9
SARGRGVNYGYT	TRBJ1-2	TRBV20-1
ASSLSTERNQPQH	TRBJ1-5	TRBV27
ASSLVSGGNDEQF	TRBJ2-1	TRBV5-1
ATSDGSDRLQETQY	TRBJ2-5	TRBV24-1
ATSDLRAGVETQY	TRBJ2-5	TRBV24-1
SARDGLKYGNSPLH	TRBJ1-6	TRBV20-1
ASSARSGRNGYT	TRBJ1-2	TRBV9
ASSSSGGNEQF	TRBJ2-1	TRBV6-2/TRBV6-3
ASSVAPSGSLGNEQF	TRBJ2-1	TRBV9
ASSLTVLGQGNTEAF	TRBJ1-1	TRBV5-1